The 8 T cell receptor beta chains below all came from one sample that was sequenced in a study of cytomegalovirus exposure and HLA in healthy donors. Only in-frame clones appear in the TCRdb table, and some are missing; sequencing was by immunoSEQ multiplex PCR. The sample lists fewer than 120,000 clones, roughly 90% occurring once. The specimen sequenced was PBMCs. These receptors were collected from a woman aged 30 to 39 in good health and CMV-seropositive.

The rearrangement links TRBV5-4 to TRBJ1-6; 7 nucleotides agree with TRBD1. The CDR3 has 14 residues. Looked up from germline, CDR1 is SGHNT and CDR2 is YYREEE (reference sequence). Trimming took 3 bases from V and 7 from J; bases not matched to a gene: 4. CDR3 loop: CASSYGTENSPLHF. In DNA, the CDR3 is TGTGCCAGCAGCTACGGGACAGAAAATTCACCCCTCCACTTT.

V and J are TRBV4-3 and TRBJ1-3; D might be TRBD1 (6 bases). CDR1 and CDR2 from the germline V gene are LGHNA and YSLEER. This CDR3 comprises 18 residues. V lost 0 bases and J lost 8, with 23 bases in between. CDR3 amino acids: CASSQDTPPRGTGDTIYF. The CDR3 region has the DNA TGCGCCAGCAGCCAAGATACCCCCCCCAGGGGTACTGGTGACACCATATATTTT.

The genes are TRBV4-2 and TRBJ1-5, with a weak D call TRBD1 (6 bases). CDR3 length: 15 amino acids. The V end lost 0 bases, the J end lost 11 bases, and 17 bases lay between the germline ends. Germline CDR1 reads LGHNA; CDR2 reads YNFKEQ. As DNA, the CDR3 is TGTGCCAGCAGCCAAGACTACCAGGGGACGAGGGCCCAGCATTTT. Its protein product is CASSQDYQGTRAQHF.

The V call is TRBV27, the J call TRBJ2-7; D is undetermined. V shed 8 bases and J shed 3 bases, with 14 bases lying between them. The CDR3 consists of 13 residues. Germline V lookup: CDR1 MNHEY, CDR2 SMNVEV (reference sequence). The CDR3 sequence: CASRPWRNYEQYF. The CDR3 bases are TGTGCCAGCCGTCCCTGGCGGAACTACGAGCAGTACTTC.

V gene TRBV15 combines with J gene TRBJ2-2; maybe TRBD1 (5 bases). Trimming took 0 bases from V and 1 from J, leaving 9 bases between them. CDR1 is LNHNV and CDR2 is YYDKDF in the germline V gene (reference sequence). The CDR3 consists of 16 residues. The CDR3 protein is CATSRDGAMNTGELFF. CDR3 bases: TGTGCCACCAGCAGAGATGGGGCTATGAACACCGGGGAGCTGTTTTTT. Filled out from reference TRBV15 and TRBJ2-2, the complete variable domain reads DAMVIQNPRYQVTQFGKPVTLSCSQTLNHNVMYWYQQKSSQAPKLLFHYYDKDFNNEADTPDNFQSRRPNTSFCFLDIRSPGLGDTAMYLCATSRDGAMNTGELFFGEGSRLTVL.

V usage is TRBV7-9 and J usage is TRBJ2-5; 7 nucleotides line up with TRBD1. Germline trimming cut 5 bases from V and 5 bases from J; bases unmatched to any gene: 5. Per germline, CDR1 SEHNR and CDR2 FQNEAQ (reference sequence). CDR3 length: 13 amino acids. The CDR3 DNA is TGTGCCAGCAGCCCAGGGGGACGGGAGACCCAGTACTTC. Residues: CASSPGGRETQYF.

The table lists this clone with a count of one. The chain recombines TRBV7-2 with TRBJ1-2; no clear D gene. The CDR3 length is 16 residues. The V end was cut by 2 bases, the J end by 8 bases, with 21 bases between. CDR1 and CDR2 from the germline V gene are SGHTA and FQGNSA. The CDR3 reads CASSLYVSGLPSGYTF. The CDR3 DNA is TGTGCCAGCAGCTTATATGTGTCTGGCCTCCCCTCGGGCTACACCTTC.

V usage is TRBV5-6 and J usage is TRBJ2-5; TRBD2 matches at 12 bases. In germline, CDR1 is SGHDT, CDR2 YYEEEE. The CDR3 length is 15 residues. V gave up 0 bases and J gave up 5 bases; unmatched junction bases: 2. CDR3 sequence: CASSLAGTSGETQYF. The CDR3 DNA reads as TGTGCCAGCAGCTTGGCCGGGACTAGCGGGGAGACCCAGTACTTC.